The present entry profiles one T cell receptor (beta chain) with its context. The antigen remains undetermined. As for time point: patch test 1, 2 weeks after DPC sensitization. Treatment: therapeutic diphenylcyclopropenone sensitization with weekly scalp DPC. In the authors' methods: Counting gave a median of around 100,000 TCRs per sample, with values ranging from about 20,000 to 750,000. Each CDR3 protein is one row after TCRdb ran MiXCR on the RACE reads. In this record, the V and J calls reflect TCRdb's handling and not the investigators' own analysis. The profile covers about 120,000 distinct CDR3 sequences, with about an eighth appearing a single time and 0.92% taken by the ten largest. The data originate from a study of human T cells and chemical hapten exposure. Study-level background: Slight differences in pooled library volume were the main source of varying TCR yields across samples.

Trimming pared 6 bases from V and 1 base from J, leaving 18 bases between. CDR3 size: 16 residues. Study-wide results and limits: Relative to controls, expanded TCRs formed significantly more large CDR3 similarity clusters.

The chain has TRBV12-3 or TRBV12-4 and TRBJ1-2; tentatively, D is TRBD1 (6 bases). Sequences were derived from whole blood, sampled in connection with sensitization to the hapten diphenylcyclopropenone (DPC). This clonotype was obtained from a man between 18 and 29 years old with alopecia areata. Some clones in this sample may be carry-over from other donors' samples. CDR3 bases: TGTGCCAGCAGCCTAAAGGTCCGGGGGCTTAACTATGGCTACACCTTC. This sequence encodes CASSLKVRGLNYGYTF.